One sample yielded the 20 T cell receptor beta chains listed below, sequenced in a study of control samples from healthy donors and cancer patients. The repertoire was sequenced with immunoSEQ multiplex PCR; TCRdb's copy has only in-frame clones and lacks some. The top ten hold 5.5% to 7.5% of the sample, which has 400,000 to 500,000 clones, over 75% seen once. Sample: PBMCs. Receptors were obtained from a middle-aged man with head and neck cancer.

J is TRBJ2-5 and V is TRBV24-1, with D hard to call. This CDR3 has 15 residues. Looked up from germline, CDR1 is KGHDR and CDR2 is SFDVKD. V was trimmed by 2 bases and J by 4 bases, leaving 13 bases between them. CDR3 bases: TGTGCCACCAGTGATTCAGCTCCCCTGGGAGAGACCCAGTACTTC. The encoded protein is CATSDSAPLGETQYF.

The chain recombines TRBV12-5 with TRBJ2-7; maybe TRBD2 (6 bases). V was pared by 6 bases and J by 0 bases, with 15 bases between. Germline V gives CDR1 LGHNT, CDR2 FRNRAP. This CDR3 has 15 residues. The CDR3 reads CASGTTGLSSYEQYF. The CDR3 nucleotides read TGTGCTAGTGGAACGACGGGACTGAGCTCCTACGAGCAGTACTTC.

The chain links TRBV10-3 to TRBJ1-1, with 7 bases that match TRBD1. Germline loops: CDR1 ENHRY, CDR2 SYGVKD. Unmatched junction bases numbered 2, after V lost 4 bases and J lost 0 bases. This CDR3 spans 14 amino acids. CDR3 region: CAISGGQMNTEAFF. The CDR3 DNA reads TGTGCCATCAGTGGGGGACAGATGAACACTGAAGCTTTCTTT.

The V gene is TRBV21-1, the J gene TRBJ2-7. TRBV21-1 is a recognized pseudogene. The CDR3 runs to 15 residues. The CDR3 protein is CASSKEARIFYEQYF. For the CDR3, the DNA is TGTGCCAGCAGCAAAGAGGCGAGAATTTTCTACGAGCAGTACTTC.

The chain links TRBV6-2 or TRBV6-3 to TRBJ1-1, with D perhaps matching TRBD1 (5 bases). The CDR3 extends over 14 amino acids. Trimming cost V 1 base and J 2 bases, with 8 bases left between them. Germline CDR1 reads MNHEY; CDR2 reads SVGEGT. CDR3 coding DNA: TGTGCCAGCAGTTACTGGGGGATTAACACTGAAGCTTTCTTT. This codes for CASSYWGINTEAFF.

This chain connects TRBV9 to TRBJ2-1; D is unclear. CDR3 size: 13 residues. The V and J ends lost 4 bases and 7 bases respectively, with 12 bases between them. Germline loops: CDR1 SGDLS, CDR2 YYNGEE. This CDR3 reads CASSTFPGNEQFF. Here the CDR3 DNA reads TGTGCCAGCAGCACATTCCCCGGGAATGAGCAGTTCTTC.

This clone has only one observation. V and J are TRBV19 and TRBJ1-5; no clear D. Per the germline V gene, CDR1 is LNHDA and CDR2 is SQIVND (reference sequence). The CDR3 spans 12 residues. V lost 3 bases and J lost 5, with 5 bases in between. In nucleotides, the CDR3 is TGTGCCAGTAGTATCGGTTATCAGCCCCAGCATTTT. Translation gives CASSIGYQPQHF. Looking up the rest from reference TRBV19 and TRBJ1-5 gives the full variable domain: DGGITQSPKYLFRKEGQNVTLSCEQNLNHDAMYWYRQDPGQGLRLIYYSQIVNDFQKGDIAEGYSVSREKKESFPLTVTSAQKNPTAFYLCASSIGYQPQHFGDGTRLSIL.

The rearrangement joins TRBV7-2 to TRBJ1-3; the D is unclear. The V gene's germline CDR1 is SGHTA and CDR2 FQGNSA. V lost 5 bases and J lost 0, with 14 bases in between. CDR3 size: 16 residues. The chain's CDR3 is CASSTLGPISGNTIYF. The CDR3 DNA sequence: TGTGCCAGCAGCACATTAGGCCCCATCTCTGGAAACACCATATATTTT.

This chain uses TRBV28 with TRBJ1-5; 9 positions agree with TRBD1. Looked up from germline, CDR1 is MDHEN and CDR2 is SYDVKM. V lost 4 bases to trimming and J lost 3 bases; unmatched junction nucleotides: 4. The CDR3 is 15 amino acids. The CDR3 DNA reads as TGTGCCAGCAGTTCGGGACAGGGTCTCAATCAGCCCCAGCATTTT. Translated, it gives CASSSGQGLNQPQHF. Supplemented by reference TRBV28 and TRBJ1-5, the full variable domain reads DVKVTQSSRYLVKRTGEKVFLECVQDMDHENMFWYRQDPGLGLRLIYFSYDVKMKEKGDIPEGYSVSREKKERFSLILESASTNQTSMYLCASSSGQGLNQPQHFGDGTRLSIL.

The chain uses TRBV6-6 and TRBJ1-3, with D possibly being TRBD1 (5 bases). CDR1 is MNHNY and CDR2 is SVGAGI in the germline V gene (reference sequence). V lost 4 bases and J lost 2, with 12 bases in between. This CDR3 spans 15 amino acids. The CDR3 protein is CASSWDVRTGNTIYF. In DNA, the CDR3 is TGTGCCAGCAGTTGGGACGTCCGGACTGGAAACACCATATATTTT.

The rearrangement joins TRBV19 to TRBJ2-1; 13 bases are a match to TRBD2. The CDR3 runs to 17 residues. CDR1 LNHDA and CDR2 SQIVND come from the germline V gene (reference sequence). J was trimmed by 7 bases and V by 0 bases; bases with no gene match: 6. CDR3 loop: CASSIDVLAGGMNEQFF. CDR3 bases: TGTGCCAGTAGTATAGACGTACTAGCGGGGGGGATGAATGAGCAGTTCTTC.

The V call is TRBV10-3, the J call TRBJ2-2; D call uncertain. This CDR3 spans 14 amino acids. V lost 7 bases and J 2 bases, leaving 11 bases between the germline ends. The germline gives CDR1 ENHRY, CDR2 SYGVKD. CDR3 protein: CAITPGPNTGELFF. The DNA of the CDR3 is TGTGCCATCACCCCGGGTCCCAACACCGGGGAGCTGTTTTTT.

The genes are TRBV24-1 and TRBJ2-7, with 7 bases matching TRBD1. This CDR3 comprises 13 residues. Unmatched junction bases numbered 5, after V lost 4 bases and J lost 6 bases. Germline V CDR1 and CDR2: KGHDR, SFDVKD. The CDR3 spells CATSEGQRSEQYF. The CDR3 coding sequence is TGTGCCACCAGTGAGGGACAGAGAAGCGAGCAGTACTTC.

With regard to this clone: Other DNA variants within this sample encode the same CDR3. The chain links TRBV7-2 to TRBJ1-5, with 7 nucleotides matching TRBD1. The length of the CDR3 is 13 residues. V trimming: 1 base; J trimming: 7 bases; junction bases outside the gene matches: 1. Germline V gene data show CDR1 as SGHTA and CDR2 as FQGNSA. The DNA of the CDR3 is TGTGCCAGCAGCTTAGAAGGGGGCCAGCCCCAGCATTTT. The encoded protein is CASSLEGGQPQHF.

This chain uses TRBV3-1 (or the pseudogene TRBV3-2) with TRBJ2-5; D remains unclear. The germline V and J ends were trimmed by 7 bases and 3 bases, with 6 bases remaining between them. CDR3 size: 11 residues. Germline V lookup: CDR1 LGHDT, CDR2 YNNKEL (reference sequence). In nucleotides, the CDR3 is TGTGCCAGCACCCGCGAAGAGACCCAGTACTTC. This translates into CASTREETQYF.

The chain carries TRBV15 and TRBJ1-1, with D possibly being TRBD1 (5 bases). This CDR3 contains 14 residues. Germline CDR1 LNHNV, CDR2 YYDKDF (reference sequence). The V end lost 3 bases, the J end lost 7 bases, and 15 bases lay between the germline ends. CDR3 sequence: CATSRTALFGEAFF. Here the CDR3 DNA reads TGTGCCACCAGCAGGACAGCCCTATTTGGTGAAGCTTTCTTT.

V is TRBV5-1 and J is TRBJ1-2; 8 nucleotides match TRBD1. The CDR3 has 14 amino acids. V lost 4 bases, J lost 8 bases, and 10 bases stayed unmatched. CDR1 is SGHRS and CDR2 is YFSETQ in the germline V gene. CDR3 in amino acids: CASSTTTGDDGYTF. The DNA of the CDR3 is TGCGCCAGCAGCACTACGACAGGGGATGACGGCTACACCTTC.

This chain joins TRBV2 and TRBJ2-3; D remains unclear. Trimming removed 4 bases at V and 0 bases at J, with 8 bases between. Germline V gene sequence: CDR1 SNHLY, CDR2 FYNNEI. This CDR3 is built from 14 residues. The chain's CDR3 is CASSAPQSTDTQYF. The DNA of the CDR3 is TGTGCCAGCAGTGCCCCACAAAGCACAGATACGCAGTATTTT.

The gene calls are TRBV5-1 and TRBJ2-1; TRBD2 might be the D (6 bases). The germline V gene encodes CDR1 SGHRS and CDR2 YFSETQ. The CDR3 length is 16 residues. V dropped 0 bases and J dropped 2 bases, with 12 bases sitting between them. The CDR3 DNA reads TGCGCCAGCAGCTTGGCTGGCGGGATTCCCTACAATGAGCAGTTCTTC. This gives the protein CASSLAGGIPYNEQFF.

The gene calls are TRBV5-1 and TRBJ1-6, with D perhaps matching TRBD1 (5 bases). The CDR3 extends over 16 amino acids. Germline CDR1 is SGHRS and CDR2 is YFSETQ. Trimming pared 0 bases from V and 6 bases from J, leaving 13 bases between. For the CDR3, the DNA is TGCGCCAGCAGCTTGGATCAGGCAGGGTTTAATTCACCCCTCCACTTT. Translated: CASSLDQAGFNSPLHF.